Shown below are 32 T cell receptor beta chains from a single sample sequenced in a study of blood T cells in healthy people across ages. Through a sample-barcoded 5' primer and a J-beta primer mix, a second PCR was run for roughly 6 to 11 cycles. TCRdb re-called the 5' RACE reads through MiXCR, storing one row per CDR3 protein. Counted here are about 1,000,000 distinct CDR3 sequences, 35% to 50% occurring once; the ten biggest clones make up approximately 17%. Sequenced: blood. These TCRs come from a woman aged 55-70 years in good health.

The CDR3 loop reads CAISESLGLRSYEQYF. CDR3 bases: TGTGCCATCAGTGAGTCCTTGGGCTTGAGATCCTACGAGCAGTACTTC. This chain links TRBV10-3 with TRBJ2-7; no clear D. The V and J ends lost 0 bases and 1 base respectively, with 13 bases between them. The CDR3 is 16 amino acids. CDR1 is ENHRY, CDR2 SYGVKD, per germline.

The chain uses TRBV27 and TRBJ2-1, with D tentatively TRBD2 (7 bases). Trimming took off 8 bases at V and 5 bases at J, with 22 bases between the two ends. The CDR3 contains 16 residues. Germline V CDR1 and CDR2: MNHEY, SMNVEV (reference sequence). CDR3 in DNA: TGTGCCAGCCGAAACCCCAGGGGACTAAAGAACAATGAGCAGTTCTTC. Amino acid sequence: CASRNPRGLKNNEQFF.

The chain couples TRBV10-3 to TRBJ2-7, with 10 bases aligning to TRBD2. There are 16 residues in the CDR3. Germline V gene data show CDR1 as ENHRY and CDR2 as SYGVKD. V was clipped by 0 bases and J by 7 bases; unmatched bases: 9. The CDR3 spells CAISESNSGGSNEQYF. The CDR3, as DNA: TGTGCCATCAGTGAGTCGAATAGCGGGGGGAGCAATGAGCAGTACTTC.

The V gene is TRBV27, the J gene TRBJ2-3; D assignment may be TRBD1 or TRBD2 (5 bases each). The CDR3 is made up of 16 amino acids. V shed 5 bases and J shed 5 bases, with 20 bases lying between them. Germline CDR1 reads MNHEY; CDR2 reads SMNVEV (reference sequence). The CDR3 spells CASSPARDLRGDTQYF. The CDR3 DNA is TGTGCCAGCAGTCCCGCCCGGGACCTCCGGGGAGATACGCAGTATTTT.

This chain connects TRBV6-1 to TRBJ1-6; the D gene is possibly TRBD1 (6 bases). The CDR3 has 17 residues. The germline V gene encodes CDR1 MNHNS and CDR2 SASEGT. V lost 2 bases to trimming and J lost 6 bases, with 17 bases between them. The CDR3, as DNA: TGTGCCAGCAGTGAATGGCGGGGGGCCGAGCCTAATTCACCCCTCCACTTT. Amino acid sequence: CASSEWRGAEPNSPLHF.

In DNA form, the CDR3 reads TGTGCCAGCAGCATGTCGACTAGCGGGGCGTATGGTGAGCAGTTCTTC. This encodes CASSMSTSGAYGEQFF. This sequence joins TRBV9 and TRBJ2-1, with 11 bases identical to TRBD2. The ends lost 4 bases at V and 9 bases at J; junction bases unmatched: 12. The CDR3 is 16 residues long. CDR1 SGDLS and CDR2 YYNGEE come from the germline V gene. The full variable domain, completed using reference TRBV9 and TRBJ2-1, is DSGVTQTPKHLITATGQRVTLRCSPRSGDLSVYWYQQSLDQGLQFLIQYYNGEERAKGNILERFSAQQFPDLHSELNLSSLELGDSALYFCASSMSTSGAYGEQFFGPGTRLTVL.

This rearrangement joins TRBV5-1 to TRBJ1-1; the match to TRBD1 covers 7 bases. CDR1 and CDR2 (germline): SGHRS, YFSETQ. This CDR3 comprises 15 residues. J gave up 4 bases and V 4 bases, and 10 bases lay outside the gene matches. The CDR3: CASSILTGSITEAFF. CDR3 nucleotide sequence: TGCGCCAGCAGCATACTGACAGGGTCAATCACTGAAGCTTTCTTT.

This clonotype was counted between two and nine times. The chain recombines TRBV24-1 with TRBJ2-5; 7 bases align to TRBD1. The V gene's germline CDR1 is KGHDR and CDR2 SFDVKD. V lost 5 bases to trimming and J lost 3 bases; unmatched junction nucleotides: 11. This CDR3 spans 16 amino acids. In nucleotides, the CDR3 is TGTGCCACCAGTGGGGACAGCGCCTCTTTCGAAGAGACCCAGTACTTC. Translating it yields CATSGDSASFEETQYF.

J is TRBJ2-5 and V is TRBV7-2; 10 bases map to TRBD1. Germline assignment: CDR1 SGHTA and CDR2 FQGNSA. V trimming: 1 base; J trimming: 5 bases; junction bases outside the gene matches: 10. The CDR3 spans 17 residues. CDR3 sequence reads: CASSLVRRSDRGETQYF. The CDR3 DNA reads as TGTGCCAGCAGCTTAGTACGACGGTCGGACAGGGGGGAGACCCAGTACTTC.

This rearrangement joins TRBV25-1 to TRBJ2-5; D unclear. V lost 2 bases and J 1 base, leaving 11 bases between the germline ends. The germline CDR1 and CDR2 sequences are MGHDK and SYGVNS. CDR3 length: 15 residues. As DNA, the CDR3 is TGTGCCAGCAGTGAAAGGAAGAATTTCCAAGAGACCCAGTACTTC. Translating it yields CASSERKNFQETQYF.

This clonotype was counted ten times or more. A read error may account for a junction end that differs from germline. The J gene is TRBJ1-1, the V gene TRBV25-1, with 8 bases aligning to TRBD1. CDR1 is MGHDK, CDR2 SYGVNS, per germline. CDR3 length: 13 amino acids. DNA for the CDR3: TGCGCCAGCAGCGGACAGGGTAACACTGAAGCTTTCTTT. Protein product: CASSGQGNTEAFF.

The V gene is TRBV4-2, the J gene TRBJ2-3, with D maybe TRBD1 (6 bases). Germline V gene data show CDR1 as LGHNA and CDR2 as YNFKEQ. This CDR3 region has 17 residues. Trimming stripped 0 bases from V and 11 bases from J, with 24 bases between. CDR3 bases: TGTGCCAGCAGCCAAGATGTAAGGACAGCTTCCTACAATGAGCAGTATTTT. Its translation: CASSQDVRTASYNEQYF.

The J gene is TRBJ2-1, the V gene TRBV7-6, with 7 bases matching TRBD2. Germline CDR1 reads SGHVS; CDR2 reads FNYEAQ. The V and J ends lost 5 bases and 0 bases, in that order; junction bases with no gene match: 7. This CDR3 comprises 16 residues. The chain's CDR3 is CASSLTSRSSYNEQFF. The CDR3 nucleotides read TGTGCCAGCAGCCTGACTAGCAGGAGCTCCTACAATGAGCAGTTCTTC.

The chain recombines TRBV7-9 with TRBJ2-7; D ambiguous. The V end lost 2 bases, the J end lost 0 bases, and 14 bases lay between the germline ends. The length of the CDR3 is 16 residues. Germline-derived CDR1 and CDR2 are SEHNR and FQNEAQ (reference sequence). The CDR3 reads CASSLSSGRSSYEQYF. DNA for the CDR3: TGTGCCAGCAGCTTATCTTCAGGCAGGAGCTCCTACGAGCAGTACTTC.

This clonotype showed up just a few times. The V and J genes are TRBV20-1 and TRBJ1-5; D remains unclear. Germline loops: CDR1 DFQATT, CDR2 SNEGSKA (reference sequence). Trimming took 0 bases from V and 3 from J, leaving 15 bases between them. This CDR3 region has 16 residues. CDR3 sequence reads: CSAREPSGRPNQPQHF. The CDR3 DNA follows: TGCAGTGCTAGAGAACCCTCTGGCAGGCCCAATCAGCCCCAGCATTTT.

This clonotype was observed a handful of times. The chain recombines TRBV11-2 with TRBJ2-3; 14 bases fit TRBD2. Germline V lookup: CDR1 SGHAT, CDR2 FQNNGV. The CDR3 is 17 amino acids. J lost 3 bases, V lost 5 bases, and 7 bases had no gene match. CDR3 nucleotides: TGTGCCAGCAGCGGTCGGACTAGCGGGGGGTGGACAGATACGCAGTATTTT. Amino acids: CASSGRTSGGWTDTQYF.

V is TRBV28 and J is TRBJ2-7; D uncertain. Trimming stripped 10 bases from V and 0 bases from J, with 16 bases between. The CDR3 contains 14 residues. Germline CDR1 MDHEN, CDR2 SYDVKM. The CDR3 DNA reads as TGTGCCACATTAGGGTATTCGAGCTCCTACGAGCAGTACTTC. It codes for CATLGYSSSYEQYF.

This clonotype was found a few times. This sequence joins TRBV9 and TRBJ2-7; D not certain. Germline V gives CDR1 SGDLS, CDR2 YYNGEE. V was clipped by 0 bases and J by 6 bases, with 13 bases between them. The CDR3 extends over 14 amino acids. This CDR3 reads CASSVGAPPGEQYF. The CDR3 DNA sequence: TGTGCCAGCAGCGTAGGGGCTCCACCTGGCGAGCAGTACTTC.

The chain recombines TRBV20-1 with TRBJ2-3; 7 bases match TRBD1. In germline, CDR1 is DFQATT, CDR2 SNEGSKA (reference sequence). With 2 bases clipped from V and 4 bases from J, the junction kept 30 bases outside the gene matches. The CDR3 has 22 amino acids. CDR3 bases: TGCAGTGCTAGACCCGTAGGCACCCCCACTCCGGGACAGCGATCCTTGGCAGATACGCAGTATTTT. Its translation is CSARPVGTPTPGQRSLADTQYF.

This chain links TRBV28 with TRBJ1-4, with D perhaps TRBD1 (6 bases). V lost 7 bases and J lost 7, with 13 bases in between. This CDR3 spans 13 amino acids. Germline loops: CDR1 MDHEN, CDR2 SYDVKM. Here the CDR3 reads CASIKGGAEKLFF. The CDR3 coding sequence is TGTGCCAGCATCAAGGGGGGGGCTGAAAAACTGTTTTTT.

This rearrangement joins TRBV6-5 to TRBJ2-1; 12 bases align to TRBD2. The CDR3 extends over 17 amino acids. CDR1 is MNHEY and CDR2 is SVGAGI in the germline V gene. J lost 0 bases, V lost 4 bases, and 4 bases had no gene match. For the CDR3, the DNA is TGTGCCAGCAGTTTCCTGACTAGCGGGAGCTCCTACAATGAGCAGTTCTTC. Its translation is CASSFLTSGSSYNEQFF.

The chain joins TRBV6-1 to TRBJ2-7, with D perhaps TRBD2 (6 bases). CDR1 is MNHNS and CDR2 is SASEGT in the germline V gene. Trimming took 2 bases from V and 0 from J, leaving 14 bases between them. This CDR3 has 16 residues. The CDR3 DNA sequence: TGTGCCAGCAGTGAAAGGGGCGGGGTGAGCTCCTACGAGCAGTACTTC. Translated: CASSERGGVSSYEQYF.

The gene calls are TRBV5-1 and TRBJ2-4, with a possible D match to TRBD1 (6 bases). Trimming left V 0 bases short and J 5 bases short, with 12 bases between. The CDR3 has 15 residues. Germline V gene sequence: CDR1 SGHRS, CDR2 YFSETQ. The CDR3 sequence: CASSLAGVGENIQYF. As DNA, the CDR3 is TGCGCCAGCAGCTTGGCAGGGGTAGGCGAAAACATTCAGTACTTC. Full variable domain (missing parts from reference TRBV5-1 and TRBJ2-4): KAGVTQTPRYLIKTRGQQVTLSCSPISGHRSVSWYQQTPGQGLQFLFEYFSETQRNKGNFPGRFSGRQFSNSRSEMNVSTLELGDSALYLCASSLAGVGENIQYFGAGTRLSVL.

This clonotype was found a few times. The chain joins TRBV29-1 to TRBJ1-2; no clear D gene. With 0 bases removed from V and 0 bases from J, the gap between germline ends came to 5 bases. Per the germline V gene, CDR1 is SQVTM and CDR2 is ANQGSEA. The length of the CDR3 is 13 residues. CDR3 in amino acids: CSVEDEANYGYTF. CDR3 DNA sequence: TGCAGCGTTGAAGACGAAGCTAACTATGGCTACACCTTC.

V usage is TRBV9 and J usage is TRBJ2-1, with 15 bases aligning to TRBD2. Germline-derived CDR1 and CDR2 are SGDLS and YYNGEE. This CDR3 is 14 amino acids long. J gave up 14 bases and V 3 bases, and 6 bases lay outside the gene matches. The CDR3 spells CASSAGTSGGPKFF. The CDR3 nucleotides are TGTGCCAGCAGCGCCGGGACTAGCGGGGGGCCGAAGTTCTTC.

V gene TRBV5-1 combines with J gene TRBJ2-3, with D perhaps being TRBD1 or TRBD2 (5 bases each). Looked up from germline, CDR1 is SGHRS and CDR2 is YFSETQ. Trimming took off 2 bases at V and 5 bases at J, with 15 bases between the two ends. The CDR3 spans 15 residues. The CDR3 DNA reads TGCGCCAGCAGCTTCAGCGGACAAAACAGAGATACGCAGTATTTT. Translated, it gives CASSFSGQNRDTQYF. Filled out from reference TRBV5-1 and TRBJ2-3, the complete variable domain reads KAGVTQTPRYLIKTRGQQVTLSCSPISGHRSVSWYQQTPGQGLQFLFEYFSETQRNKGNFPGRFSGRQFSNSRSEMNVSTLELGDSALYLCASSFSGQNRDTQYFGPGTRLTVL.

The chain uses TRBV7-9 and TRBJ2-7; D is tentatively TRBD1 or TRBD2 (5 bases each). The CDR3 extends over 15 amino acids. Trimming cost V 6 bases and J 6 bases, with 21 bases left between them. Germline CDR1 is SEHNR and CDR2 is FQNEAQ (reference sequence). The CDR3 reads CASSPLTGLGPEQYF. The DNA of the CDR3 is TGTGCCAGCAGTCCCCTCACGGGGCTAGGACCCGAGCAGTACTTC. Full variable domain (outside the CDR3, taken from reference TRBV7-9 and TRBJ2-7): DTGVSQNPRHKITKRGQNVTFRCDPISEHNRLYWYRQTLGQGPEFLTYFQNEAQLEKSRLLSDRFSAERPKGSFSTLEIQRTEQGDSAMYLCASSPLTGLGPEQYFGPGTRLTVT.

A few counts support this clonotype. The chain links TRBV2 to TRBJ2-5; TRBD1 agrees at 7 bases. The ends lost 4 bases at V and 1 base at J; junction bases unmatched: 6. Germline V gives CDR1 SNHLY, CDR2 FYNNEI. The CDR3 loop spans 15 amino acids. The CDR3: CASSVSGTVQETQYF. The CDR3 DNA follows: TGTGCCAGCAGTGTATCCGGGACAGTCCAAGAGACCCAGTACTTC.

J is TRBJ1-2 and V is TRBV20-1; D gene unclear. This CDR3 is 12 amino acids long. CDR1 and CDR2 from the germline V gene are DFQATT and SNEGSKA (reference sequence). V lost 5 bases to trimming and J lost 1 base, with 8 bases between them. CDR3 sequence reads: CSAPSINYGYTF. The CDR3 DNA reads TGCAGTGCTCCGTCGATTAACTATGGCTACACCTTC.

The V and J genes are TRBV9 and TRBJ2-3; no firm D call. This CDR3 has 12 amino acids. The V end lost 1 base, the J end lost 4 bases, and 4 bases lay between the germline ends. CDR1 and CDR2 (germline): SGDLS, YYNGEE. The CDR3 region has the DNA TGTGCCAGCAGCGTACTTCCAGATACGCAGTATTTT. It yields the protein CASSVLPDTQYF.

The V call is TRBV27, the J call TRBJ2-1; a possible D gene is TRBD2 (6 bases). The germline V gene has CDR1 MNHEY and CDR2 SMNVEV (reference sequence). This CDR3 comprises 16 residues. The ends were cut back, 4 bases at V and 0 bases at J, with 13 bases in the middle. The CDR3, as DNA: TGTGCCAGCAGTTCATTAGCGGAATACTCCTACAATGAGCAGTTCTTC. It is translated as CASSSLAEYSYNEQFF.

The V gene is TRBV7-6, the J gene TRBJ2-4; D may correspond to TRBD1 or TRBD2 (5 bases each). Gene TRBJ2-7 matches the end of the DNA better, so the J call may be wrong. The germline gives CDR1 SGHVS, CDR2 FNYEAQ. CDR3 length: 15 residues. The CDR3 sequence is CASSFSGMGDYEQYF. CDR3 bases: TGTGCCAGCAGCTTCTCAGGGATGGGAGACTACGAGCAGTACTTC.